The sequence of this T cell receptor (beta chain) was determined in a study of early T cells in non-severe SARS-CoV-2 infection. Study information: Chains were unpaired, as sequencing was done on bulk RNA from unsorted whole blood.

This CDR3 contains 14 residues. CDR1 and CDR2 (germline): DFQATT, SNEGSKA (reference sequence). J gave up 4 bases and V 4 bases, and 8 bases lay outside the gene matches. Details on this clonotype: The target antigen is unknown.

Researchers attached unique molecular identifiers to individual cDNA molecules. Each CDR3 protein is one row after TCRdb ran MiXCR on the 5' RACE reads. The data hold tens of thousands of distinct CDR3 sequences, with around 15% observed a single time. Study-level results: Matching with VDJdb favored anti-spike CD8 responses (missing private and CD4 specificities).

This receptor was obtained from an adult who was a healthcare worker with PCR-confirmed SARS-CoV-2 infection or an uninfected control (not recorded which). The chain combines TRBV20-1 with TRBJ1-2; 8 nucleotides match TRBD1. Input material: whole blood. Here the CDR3 DNA reads TGCAGTGCTACCGACAGGGGAGAAAGCTATGGCTACACCTTC. Translating it yields CSATDRGESYGYTF.